This T cell receptor (beta chain) was captured in a study of T cells after posttransplantation cyclophosphamide. Whole-study findings and limits: Blood and skin or GI T cell repertoires showed limited TRB overlap.

CDR3 length equals 14 residues. The germline V gene has CDR1 LNHDA and CDR2 SQIVND (reference sequence). Measured with immunoSEQ multiplex PCR; TCRdb has only the in-frame clones, and not every one. The sample includes some 47,000 clones, about 86% of them seen just once. Comments on this clone: The target antigen is unknown. Sequence at one end of the junction differs from germline and may be a read error. At the DNA level, this CDR3 is encoded by other sequences in the same sample as well.

This chain links TRBV19 with TRBJ2-7; 11 bases are a match to TRBD1. Sequencing was carried out using PBMCs. The TCR was taken from a man aged 25-45 years with a blood cancer, CMV-positive, and with a related stem cell donor. CDR3 loop: CASSPGQGAGEQYF. CDR3 in DNA: TGTGCCAGTAGTCCAGGACAGGGGGCGGGTGAGCAATACTTC.